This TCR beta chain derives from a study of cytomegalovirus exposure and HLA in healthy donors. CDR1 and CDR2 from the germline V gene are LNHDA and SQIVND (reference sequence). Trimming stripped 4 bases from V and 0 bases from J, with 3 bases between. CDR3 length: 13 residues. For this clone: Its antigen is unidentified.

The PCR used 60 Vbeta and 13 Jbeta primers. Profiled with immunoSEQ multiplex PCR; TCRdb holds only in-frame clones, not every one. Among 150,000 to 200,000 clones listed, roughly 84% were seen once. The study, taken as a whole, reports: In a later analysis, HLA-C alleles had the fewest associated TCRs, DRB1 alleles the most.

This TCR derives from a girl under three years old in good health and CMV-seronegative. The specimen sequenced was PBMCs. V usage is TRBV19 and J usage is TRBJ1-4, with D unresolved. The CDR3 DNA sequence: TGTGCCAGTAGTACCACAACTAATGAAAAACTGTTTTTT. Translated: CASSTTTNEKLFF.